These T cell receptor beta chains were read from a single sample in a study of T cells after yellow fever vaccination. Each CDR3 protein is one row after TCRdb ran MiXCR on the 5' RACE reads. In the table there are about 170,000 distinct CDR3 sequences, approximately 10% of which are singletons. This sample comprised CD8+ T cells sorted from PBMCs, obtained 15 days after the yellow fever booster vaccination. Receptors were obtained from a man between 18 and 35 years old who received the YFV17D yellow fever vaccine. CDR3s include the opening cysteine and the closing phenylalanine or tryptophan. The D gene is left open where the match is weak. Size tells how often a clone was seen (once, few, many) or the class of an expanded clone, and some rows leave it out.

clone size	D gene	V gene	J gene	CDR3 protein	CDR3 DNA
few	TRBD1	TRBV29-1	TRBJ1-1	CSVVQGGTEAFF	TGCAGCGTTGTGCAGGGGGGAACTGAAGCTTTCTTT
-	TRBD1	TRBV27	TRBJ2-1	CASRGDSLTGEQFF	TGTGCCAGCAGGGGGGACAGCCTTACAGGCGAGCAGTTCTTC
-	TRBD1	TRBV23-1	TRBJ2-3	CASSPPGQGALKLGLDTQYF	TGCGCCAGCAGTCCGCCGGGACAGGGGGCGCTTAAGTTAGGTTTGGATACGCAGTATTTT
-	-	TRBV5-1	TRBJ1-2	CASSSENRVGYTF	TGCGCCAGCAGCTCGGAGAACAGGGTTGGCTACACCTTC
-	TRBD1	TRBV6-5	TRBJ1-5	CASSGTGGSNQPQHF	TGTGCCAGCAGTGGGACAGGGGGCAGCAATCAGCCCCAGCATTTT
few	TRBD2	TRBV9	TRBJ2-3	CASSASGGTDTQYF	TGTGCCAGCAGCGCTAGCGGTGGCACAGATACGCAGTATTTT
-	TRBD1	TRBV4-1	TRBJ2-5	CASSQRGQLQETQYF	TGCGCCAGCAGCCAACGGGGACAGCTGCAAGAGACCCAGTACTTC
many	TRBD1	TRBV6-5	TRBJ2-3	CASSYIPGQGSKAQYF	TGTGCCAGCAGTTACATACCGGGACAGGGGTCCAAGGCGCAGTATTTT
few	-	TRBV12-3/TRBV12-4	TRBJ1-3	CASSPESSGNTIYF	TGTGCCAGCAGTCCGGAGAGCTCTGGAAACACCATATATTTT
-	-	TRBV5-1	TRBJ2-1	CASSLARVGYNEQFF	TGCGCCAGCAGCTTGGCCAGGGTGGGGTACAATGAGCAGTTCTTC
few	TRBD1	TRBV27	TRBJ1-2	CASSRTGRGNYGYTF	TGTGCCAGCAGTCGGACAGGTCGGGGAAACTATGGCTACACCTTC
few	TRBD2	TRBV4-2	TRBJ2-7	CASSHRQTSGGLYEQYF	TGTGCCAGCAGCCACCGACAGACTAGCGGGGGCCTCTACGAGCAGTACTTC
few	-	TRBV7-8	TRBJ1-4	CASSPGTQLNEKLFF	TGTGCCAGCAGCCCCGGGACACAGTTAAATGAAAAACTGTTTTTT
-	-	TRBV30	TRBJ1-2	CAWSVGGIGYGYTF	TGTGCCTGGAGTGTAGGAGGGATCGGCTATGGCTACACCTTC
-	TRBD2	TRBV4-3	TRBJ2-1	CASSSRLAGYNEQFF	TGCGCCAGCAGCTCTCGACTAGCGGGGTACAATGAGCAGTTCTTC
few	-	TRBV20-1	TRBJ2-1	CSTQDSRWEQFF	TGCAGTACCCAGGACAGTCGGTGGGAGCAGTTCTTC
few	TRBD2	TRBV7-9	TRBJ2-3	CASSLSGGAGDTQYF	TGTGCCAGCAGCTTAAGCGGGGGGGCAGGAGATACGCAGTATTTT
-	-	TRBV6-2/TRBV6-3	TRBJ1-1	CASSWGQNTEAFF	TGTGCCAGCAGTTGGGGACAGAACACTGAAGCTTTCTTT
-	-	TRBV27	TRBJ2-2	CASSLEGPDTGELFF	TGTGCCAGCAGTTTAGAGGGCCCCGACACCGGGGAGCTGTTTTTT
few	-	TRBV6-5	TRBJ2-3	CASSYDGISSTDTQYF	TGTGCCAGCAGTTACGACGGGATCTCTAGCACAGATACGCAGTATTTT
-	-	TRBV9	TRBJ1-1	CASSVASDLSTEAFF	TGTGCCAGCAGCGTGGCCTCTGATTTGAGCACTGAAGCTTTCTTT
few	-	TRBV18	TRBJ2-5	CASSRDSAYTVQETQYF	TGTGCCAGCTCACGCGACAGTGCATACACCGTACAAGAGACCCAGTACTTC
many	-	TRBV5-1	TRBJ2-1	CASSWTGNEQFF	TGCGCCAGCAGCTGGACGGGCAATGAGCAGTTCTTC
many	-	TRBV29-1	TRBJ2-1	CSVVGSENEQFF	TGCAGCGTTGTTGGGTCGGAGAATGAGCAGTTCTTC
few	-	TRBV29-1	TRBJ2-5	CSVVGFFGETQYF	TGCAGCGTTGTGGGCTTTTTCGGGGAGACCCAGTACTTC
-	-	TRBV4-2	TRBJ2-1	CASARGDEQFF	TGTGCCAGCGCCAGGGGCGATGAGCAGTTCTTC
many	TRBD2	TRBV5-1	TRBJ2-1	CASSGGDGSFYNEQFF	TGCGCCAGCAGCGGGGGGGACGGGTCATTCTACAATGAGCAGTTCTTC
few	-	TRBV29-1	TRBJ1-2	CSATGWYGYTF	TGCAGCGCCACAGGGTGGTACGGCTACACCTTC
few	-	TRBV27	TRBJ1-6	CASSSFRSGSNSPLHF	TGTGCCAGCAGTTCCTTCCGTTCAGGGAGTAATTCACCCCTCCACTTT
many	-	TRBV6-4	TRBJ2-1	CASSDGNEQFF	TGTGCCAGCAGTGACGGTAATGAGCAGTTCTTC
-	-	TRBV20-1	TRBJ1-2	CSAGGATNYGYTF	TGCAGTGCCGGCGGGGCCACTAACTATGGCTACACCTTC
few	TRBD1	TRBV27	TRBJ2-7	CASTGQGTYEQYF	TGTGCCAGCACCGGACAGGGGACTTACGAGCAGTACTTC
few	-	TRBV28	TRBJ1-2	CASSLGRESYGYTF	TGTGCCAGCAGTTTGGGACGGGAGTCCTATGGCTACACCTTC
-	-	TRBV7-6	TRBJ2-3	CASSLFGPTDTQYF	TGTGCCAGCAGCTTATTCGGCCCCACAGATACGCAGTATTTT
few	TRBD1	TRBV7-9	TRBJ2-5	CASSSADRGGTQYF	TGTGCCAGCAGCTCGGCAGACAGGGGAGGGACCCAGTACTTC
few	-	TRBV27	TRBJ1-1	CASSEWLNTEAFF	TGTGCCAGCAGTGAGTGGCTGAACACTGAAGCTTTCTTT
-	-	TRBV6-7	TRBJ1-4	CASSYQEKNEKLFF	TGTGCCAGCAGTTATCAGGAGAAGAATGAAAAACTGTTTTTT
-	-	TRBV12-3/TRBV12-4	TRBJ2-1	CASSLSWREGNEQFF	TGTGCCAGCAGTTTATCGTGGCGCGAGGGCAATGAGCAGTTCTTC
few	TRBD1	TRBV12-3/TRBV12-4	TRBJ2-1	CASSPGTANEQFF	TGTGCCAGCAGCCCCGGGACAGCCAATGAGCAGTTCTTC
many	TRBD1	TRBV4-3	TRBJ2-2	CASSLGQGTGELFF	TGCGCCAGCAGCCTGGGACAGGGCACCGGGGAGCTGTTTTTT
-	-	TRBV4-2	TRBJ1-1	CASSQDRGTAEAFF	TGTGCCAGCAGCCAAGATCGCGGTACCGCTGAAGCTTTCTTT